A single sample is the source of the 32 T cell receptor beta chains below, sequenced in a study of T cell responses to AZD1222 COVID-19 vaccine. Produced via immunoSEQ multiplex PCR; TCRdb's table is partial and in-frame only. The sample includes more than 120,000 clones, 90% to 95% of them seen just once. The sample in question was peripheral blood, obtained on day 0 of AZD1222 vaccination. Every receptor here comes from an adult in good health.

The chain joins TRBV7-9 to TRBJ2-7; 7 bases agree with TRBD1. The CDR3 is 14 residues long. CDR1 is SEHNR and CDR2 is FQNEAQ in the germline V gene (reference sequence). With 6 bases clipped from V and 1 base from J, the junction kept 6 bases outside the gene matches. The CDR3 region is CASSSGTVSYEQYF. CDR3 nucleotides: TGTGCCAGCAGTTCCGGGACAGTATCCTACGAGCAGTACTTC. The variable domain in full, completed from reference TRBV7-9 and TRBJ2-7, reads DTGVSQNPRHKITKRGQNVTFRCDPISEHNRLYWYRQTLGQGPEFLTYFQNEAQLEKSRLLSDRFSAERPKGSFSTLEIQRTEQGDSAMYLCASSSGTVSYEQYFGPGTRLTVT.

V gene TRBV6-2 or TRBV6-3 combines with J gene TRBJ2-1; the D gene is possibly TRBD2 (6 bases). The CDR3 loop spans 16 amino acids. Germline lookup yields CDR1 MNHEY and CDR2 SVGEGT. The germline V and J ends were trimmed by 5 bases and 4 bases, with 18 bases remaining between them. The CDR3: CASSTLARGIYNEQFF. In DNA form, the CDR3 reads TGTGCCAGCAGTACCCTAGCGCGAGGGATTTACAATGAGCAGTTCTTC.

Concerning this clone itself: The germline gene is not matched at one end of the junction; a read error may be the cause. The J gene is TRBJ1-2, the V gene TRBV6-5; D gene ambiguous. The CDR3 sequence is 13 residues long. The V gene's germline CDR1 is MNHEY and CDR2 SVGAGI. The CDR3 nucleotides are TGTGCCAGCCGTTACAAGTATAACTATGGCTACACCTTC. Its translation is CASRYKYNYGYTF.

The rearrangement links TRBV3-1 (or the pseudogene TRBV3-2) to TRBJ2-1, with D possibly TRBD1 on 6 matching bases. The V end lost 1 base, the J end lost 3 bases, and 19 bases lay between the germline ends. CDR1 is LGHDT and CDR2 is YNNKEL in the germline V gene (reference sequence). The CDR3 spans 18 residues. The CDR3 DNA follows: TGTGCCAGCAGCCAAGGCCCCCCCCGGGACACCTACTACAATGAGCAGTTCTTC. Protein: CASSQGPPRDTYYNEQFF.

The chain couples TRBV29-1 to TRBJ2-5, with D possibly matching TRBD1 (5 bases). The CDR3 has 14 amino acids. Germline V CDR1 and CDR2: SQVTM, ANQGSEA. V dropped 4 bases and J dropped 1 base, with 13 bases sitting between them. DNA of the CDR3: TGCAGCGTTGCCCCTGGGGCAGTCCAAGAGACCCAGTACTTC. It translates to CSVAPGAVQETQYF.

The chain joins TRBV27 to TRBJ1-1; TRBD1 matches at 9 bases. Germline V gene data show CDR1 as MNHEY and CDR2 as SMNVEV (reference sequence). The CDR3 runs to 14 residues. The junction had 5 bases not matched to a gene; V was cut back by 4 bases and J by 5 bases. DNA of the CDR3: TGTGCCAGCAGTTCTGACAGGGGGGGAACTGAAGCTTTCTTT. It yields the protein CASSSDRGGTEAFF.

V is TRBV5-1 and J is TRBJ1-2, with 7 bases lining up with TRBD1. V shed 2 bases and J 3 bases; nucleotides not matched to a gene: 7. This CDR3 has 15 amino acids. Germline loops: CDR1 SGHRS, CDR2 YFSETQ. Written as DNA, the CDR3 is TGCGCCAGCAGCTTCACGCAGGGGGGAGACTATGGCTACACCTTC. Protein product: CASSFTQGGDYGYTF.

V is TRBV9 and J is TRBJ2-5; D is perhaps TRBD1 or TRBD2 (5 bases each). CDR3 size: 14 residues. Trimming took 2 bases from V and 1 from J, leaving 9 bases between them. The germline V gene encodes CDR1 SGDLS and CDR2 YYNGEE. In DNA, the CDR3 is TGTGCCAGCAGCGTGGGACCCACCCAAGAGACCCAGTACTTC. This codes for CASSVGPTQETQYF.

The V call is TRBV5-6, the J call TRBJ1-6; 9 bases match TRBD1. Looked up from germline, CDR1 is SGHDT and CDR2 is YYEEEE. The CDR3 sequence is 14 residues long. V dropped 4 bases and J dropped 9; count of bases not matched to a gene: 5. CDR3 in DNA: TGTGCCAGCAGCAGAGACAGGGGGGGTTCACCCCTCCACTTT. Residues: CASSRDRGGSPLHF.

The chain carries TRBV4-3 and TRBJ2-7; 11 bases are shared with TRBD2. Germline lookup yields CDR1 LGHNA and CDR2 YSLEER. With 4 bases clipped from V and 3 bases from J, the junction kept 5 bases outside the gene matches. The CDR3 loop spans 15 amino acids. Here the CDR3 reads CASSLGTSGIYEQYF. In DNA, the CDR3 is TGCGCCAGCAGCCTTGGGACTAGCGGAATCTACGAGCAGTACTTC.

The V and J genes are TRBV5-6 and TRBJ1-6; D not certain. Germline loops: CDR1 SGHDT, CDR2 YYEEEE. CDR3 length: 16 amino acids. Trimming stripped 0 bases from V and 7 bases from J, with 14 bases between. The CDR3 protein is CASSLGGTLINSPLHF. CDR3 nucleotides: TGTGCCAGCAGCTTGGGGGGAACTCTTATAAATTCACCCCTCCACTTT.

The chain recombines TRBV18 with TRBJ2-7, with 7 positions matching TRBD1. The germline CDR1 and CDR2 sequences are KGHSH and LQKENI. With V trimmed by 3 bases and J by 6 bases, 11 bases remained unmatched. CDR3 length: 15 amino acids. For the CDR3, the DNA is TGTGCCAGCTCACCGGCCCGGGACAGCTTTAGCGAGCAGTACTTC. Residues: CASSPARDSFSEQYF.

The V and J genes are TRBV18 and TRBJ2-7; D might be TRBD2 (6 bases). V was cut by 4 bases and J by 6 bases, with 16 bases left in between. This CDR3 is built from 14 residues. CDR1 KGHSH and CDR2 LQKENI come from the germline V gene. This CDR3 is CASSQQEGLGEQYF. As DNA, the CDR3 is TGTGCCAGCTCACAACAGGAGGGCTTAGGCGAGCAGTACTTC.

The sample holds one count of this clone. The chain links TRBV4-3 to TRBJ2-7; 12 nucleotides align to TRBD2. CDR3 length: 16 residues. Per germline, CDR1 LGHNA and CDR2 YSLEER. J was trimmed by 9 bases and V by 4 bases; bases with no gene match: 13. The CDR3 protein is CASSRNSASGGERQYF. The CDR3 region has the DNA TGCGCCAGCAGCCGAAACTCGGCTAGCGGGGGGGAAAGGCAGTACTTC.

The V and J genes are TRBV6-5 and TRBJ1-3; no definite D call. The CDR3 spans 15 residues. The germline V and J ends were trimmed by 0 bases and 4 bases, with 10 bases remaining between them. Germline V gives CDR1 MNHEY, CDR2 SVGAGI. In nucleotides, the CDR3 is TGTGCCAGCAGTTACTCCCGCACCCTGGGAAACACCATATATTTT. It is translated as CASSYSRTLGNTIYF.

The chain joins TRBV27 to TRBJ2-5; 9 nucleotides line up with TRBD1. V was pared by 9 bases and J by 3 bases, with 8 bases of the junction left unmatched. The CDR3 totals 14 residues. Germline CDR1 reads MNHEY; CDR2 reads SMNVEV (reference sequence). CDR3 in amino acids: CARSQTGGEETQYF. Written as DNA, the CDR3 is TGTGCCAGGAGCCAGACAGGGGGAGAAGAGACCCAGTACTTC.

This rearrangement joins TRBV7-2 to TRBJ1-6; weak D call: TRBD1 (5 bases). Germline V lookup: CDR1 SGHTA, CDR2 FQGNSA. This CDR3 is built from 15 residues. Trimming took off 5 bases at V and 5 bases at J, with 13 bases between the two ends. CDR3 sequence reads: CASSLPPGNNSPLHF. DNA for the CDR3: TGTGCCAGCAGCCTACCCCCAGGGAATAATTCACCCCTCCACTTT.

As DNA, the CDR3 is TGTGCCAGTAGAAGTGGCGGGGCAACTAACTATGGCTACACCTTC. Translated: CASRSGGATNYGYTF. This chain connects TRBV19 to TRBJ1-2, with D maybe TRBD1 (5 bases). Germline lookup yields CDR1 LNHDA and CDR2 SQIVND (reference sequence). This CDR3 region has 15 residues. With 6 bases removed from V and 0 bases from J, the gap between germline ends came to 14 bases.

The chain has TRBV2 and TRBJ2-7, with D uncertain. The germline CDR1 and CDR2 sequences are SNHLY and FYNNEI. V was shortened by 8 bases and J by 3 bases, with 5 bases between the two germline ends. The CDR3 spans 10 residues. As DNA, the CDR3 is TGTGCCAGCGGGAACTACGAGCAGTACTTC. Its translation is CASGNYEQYF.

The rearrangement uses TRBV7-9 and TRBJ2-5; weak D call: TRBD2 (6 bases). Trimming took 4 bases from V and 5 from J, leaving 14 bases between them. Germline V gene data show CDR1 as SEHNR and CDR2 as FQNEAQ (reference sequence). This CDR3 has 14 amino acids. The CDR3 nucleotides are TGTGCCAGCAGCTCTCGACTAGATAGGGAGACCCAGTACTTC. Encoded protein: CASSSRLDRETQYF.

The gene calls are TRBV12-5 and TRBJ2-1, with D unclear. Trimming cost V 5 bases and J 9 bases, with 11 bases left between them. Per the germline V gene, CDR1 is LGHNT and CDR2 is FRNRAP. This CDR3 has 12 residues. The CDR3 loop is CASGHPYGEQFF. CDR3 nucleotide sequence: TGTGCTAGTGGTCACCCCTATGGTGAGCAGTTCTTC. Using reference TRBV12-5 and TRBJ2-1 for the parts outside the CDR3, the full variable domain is DARVTQTPRHKVTEMGQEVTMRCQPILGHNTVFWYRQTMMQGLELLAYFRNRAPLDDSGMPKDRFSAEMPDATLATLKIQPSEPRDSAVYFCASGHPYGEQFFGPGTRLTVL.

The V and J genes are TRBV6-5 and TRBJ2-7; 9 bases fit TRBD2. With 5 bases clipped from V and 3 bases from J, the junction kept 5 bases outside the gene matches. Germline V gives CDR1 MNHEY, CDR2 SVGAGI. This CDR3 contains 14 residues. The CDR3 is CASSILAGNYEQYF. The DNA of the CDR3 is TGTGCCAGCAGTATCCTAGCGGGGAACTACGAGCAGTACTTC.

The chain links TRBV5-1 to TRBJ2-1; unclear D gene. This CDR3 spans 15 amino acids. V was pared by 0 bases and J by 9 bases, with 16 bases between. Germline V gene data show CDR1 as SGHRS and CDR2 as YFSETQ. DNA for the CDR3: TGCGCCAGCAGCTTGGCCGGGCCCGTGCGCAGTGAGCAGTTCTTC. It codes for CASSLAGPVRSEQFF. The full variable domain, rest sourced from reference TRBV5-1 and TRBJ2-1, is KAGVTQTPRYLIKTRGQQVTLSCSPISGHRSVSWYQQTPGQGLQFLFEYFSETQRNKGNFPGRFSGRQFSNSRSEMNVSTLELGDSALYLCASSLAGPVRSEQFFGPGTRLTVL.

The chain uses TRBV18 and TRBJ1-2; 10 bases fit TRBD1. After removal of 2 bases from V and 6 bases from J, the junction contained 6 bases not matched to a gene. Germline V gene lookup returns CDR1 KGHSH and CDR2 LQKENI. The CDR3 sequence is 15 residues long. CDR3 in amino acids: CASSPWDRGGDGYTF. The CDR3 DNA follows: TGTGCCAGCTCACCATGGGACAGGGGCGGAGATGGCTACACCTTC. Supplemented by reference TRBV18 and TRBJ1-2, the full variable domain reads NAGVMQNPRHLVRRRGQEARLRCSPMKGHSHVYWYRQLPEEGLKFMVYLQKENIIDESGMPKERFSAEFPKEGPSILRIQQVVRGDSAAYFCASSPWDRGGDGYTFGSGTRLTVV.

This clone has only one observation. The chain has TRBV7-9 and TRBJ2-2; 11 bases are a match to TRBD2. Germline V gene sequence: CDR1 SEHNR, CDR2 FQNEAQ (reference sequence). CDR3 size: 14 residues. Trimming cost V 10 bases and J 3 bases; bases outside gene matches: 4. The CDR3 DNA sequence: TGTGCCACCAGACTAGCGGGACACACCGGGGAGCTGTTTTTT. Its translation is CATRLAGHTGELFF.

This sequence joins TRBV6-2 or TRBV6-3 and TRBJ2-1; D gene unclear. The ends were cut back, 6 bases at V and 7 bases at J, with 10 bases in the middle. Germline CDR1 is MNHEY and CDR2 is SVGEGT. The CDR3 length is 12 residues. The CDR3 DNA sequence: TGTGCCAGCAGCCCTCCAATTAATGAGCAGTTCTTC. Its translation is CASSPPINEQFF.

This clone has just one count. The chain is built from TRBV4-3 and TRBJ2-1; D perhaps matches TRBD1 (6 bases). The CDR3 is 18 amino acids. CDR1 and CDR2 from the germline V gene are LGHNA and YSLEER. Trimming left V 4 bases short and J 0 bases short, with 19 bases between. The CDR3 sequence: CASSLSWGTPSSYNEQFF. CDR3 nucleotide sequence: TGCGCCAGCAGCCTCTCTTGGGGGACACCGAGCTCCTACAATGAGCAGTTCTTC.

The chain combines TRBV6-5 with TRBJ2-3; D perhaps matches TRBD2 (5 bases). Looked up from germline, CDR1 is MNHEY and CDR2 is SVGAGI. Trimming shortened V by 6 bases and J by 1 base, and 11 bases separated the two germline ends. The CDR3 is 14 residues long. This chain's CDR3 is CASRTSGGTDTQYF. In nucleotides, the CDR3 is TGTGCCAGCAGGACGAGCGGAGGCACAGATACGCAGTATTTT.

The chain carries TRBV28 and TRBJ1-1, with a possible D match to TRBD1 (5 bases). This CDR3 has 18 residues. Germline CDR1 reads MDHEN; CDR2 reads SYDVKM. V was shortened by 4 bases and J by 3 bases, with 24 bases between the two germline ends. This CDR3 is CASSSYLGGANSDTEAFF. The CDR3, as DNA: TGTGCCAGCAGTTCCTATTTAGGTGGGGCGAATTCGGACACTGAAGCTTTCTTT. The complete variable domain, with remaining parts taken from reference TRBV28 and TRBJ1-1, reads DVKVTQSSRYLVKRTGEKVFLECVQDMDHENMFWYRQDPGLGLRLIYFSYDVKMKEKGDIPEGYSVSREKKERFSLILESASTNQTSMYLCASSSYLGGANSDTEAFFGQGTRLTVV.

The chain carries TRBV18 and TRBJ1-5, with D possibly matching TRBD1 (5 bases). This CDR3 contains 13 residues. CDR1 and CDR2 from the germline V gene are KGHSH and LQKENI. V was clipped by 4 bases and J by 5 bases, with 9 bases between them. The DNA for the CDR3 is TGTGCCAGCTCACTGGGGGAGGATCAGCCCCAGCATTTT. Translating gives CASSLGEDQPQHF. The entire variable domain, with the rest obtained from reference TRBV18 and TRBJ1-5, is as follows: NAGVMQNPRHLVRRRGQEARLRCSPMKGHSHVYWYRQLPEEGLKFMVYLQKENIIDESGMPKERFSAEFPKEGPSILRIQQVVRGDSAAYFCASSLGEDQPQHFGDGTRLSIL.

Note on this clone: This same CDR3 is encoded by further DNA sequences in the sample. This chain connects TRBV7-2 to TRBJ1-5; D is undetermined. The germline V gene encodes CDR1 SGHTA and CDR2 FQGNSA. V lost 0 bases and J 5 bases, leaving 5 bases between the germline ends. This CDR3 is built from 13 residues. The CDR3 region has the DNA TGTGCCAGCAGCTTAGCAGGAGATCAGCCCCAGCATTTT. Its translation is CASSLAGDQPQHF.

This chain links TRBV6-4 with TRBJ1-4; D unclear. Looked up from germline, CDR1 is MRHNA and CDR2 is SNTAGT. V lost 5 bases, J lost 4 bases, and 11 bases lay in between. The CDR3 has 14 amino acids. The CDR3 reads CASSPRGLNEKLFF. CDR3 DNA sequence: TGTGCCAGCAGTCCTCGGGGTCTTAATGAAAAACTGTTTTTT.